This T cell receptor (beta chain) came from a study of CD8+ T cells in alopecia areata. Looking at the study overall: Treated patients swallowed 5 to 10 mg of oral tofacitinib twice daily. Scoring treated patients' severity relied on the percentage of scalp area affected. Whole-study findings and limits: Only one nonresponder was present, which leaves the link between baseline CD8+ expansion and response uncertain.

Extraction of RNA preceded its reverse transcription into cDNA, which served as the sequencing template. Some clones are missing from TCRdb's copy, which holds only in-frame ones; the method was immunoSEQ multiplex PCR. This table holds about 64,000 clones, 46% found once. With regard to this clone: Its antigen is unidentified.

Described treatment: oral pan-JAK inhibitor, 5-10 mg twice daily. The sample consisted of CD8+ T cells sorted from blood, taken at approximately week 36, from a patient treated with tofacitinib. The sequence came from a human donor with alopecia areata.

The chain's CDR3 is CASRTRQGVPYEQYF. CDR3 DNA sequence: TGTGCCAGCAGAACCCGACAGGGAGTGCCCTACGAGCAGTACTTC. The chain links TRBV7-2 to TRBJ2-7; 7 bases match TRBD1. This CDR3 contains 15 residues. Germline loops: CDR1 SGHTA, CDR2 FQGNSA. With V trimmed by 6 bases and J by 2 bases, 10 bases remained unmatched.